This T cell receptor beta chain was identified in a study of brain T cells in children with intractable seizures. Surgery cases with the highest brain T cell transcript signatures were chosen for sequencing. Patients received at least one anti-epileptic drug before surgery. Sequenced by immunoSEQ multiplex PCR; TCRdb stores in-frame clones only, minus some. The sample holds tens of thousands of clones; 90% to 96% are singletons and the top ten take 0.38%. Sample: peripheral blood, taken at surgery. The sequence derives from a boy younger than two with focal cortical dysplasia and intractable seizures.

This chain's CDR3 is CAWSISQGAGTEAFF. The CDR3 bases are TGTGCCTGGAGTATCTCCCAGGGGGCGGGCACTGAAGCTTTCTTT. The chain joins TRBV30 to TRBJ1-1; the match to TRBD1 covers 8 bases. Trimming cost V 2 bases and J 4 bases; bases outside gene matches: 9. This CDR3 comprises 15 residues. Germline loops: CDR1 GTSNPN, CDR2 SVGIG (reference sequence).